The next 9 T cell receptor beta chains were all read from a single sample in a study of CD8 T cells in Susac syndrome. RNA, at roughly 0.5 to 1 ug, was reverse transcribed with random hexamers. In TCRdb, the immunoSEQ multiplex PCR reads were re-called with MiXCR into one record per CDR3 protein. Among 100,000 to 150,000 distinct CDR3 sequences listed, roughly 94% were seen once. The sample taken for sequencing was CD8+ T cells from PBMCs. These TCRs come from a human donor with Susac syndrome.

The chain is built from TRBV29-1 and TRBJ1-5; no reliable D call. This CDR3 comprises 13 residues. V lost 6 bases and J 5 bases, leaving 14 bases between the germline ends. Germline V gives CDR1 SQVTM, CDR2 ANQGSEA. The CDR3 DNA reads TGCAGCGTCCACGGCGGCGAGGATCAGCCCCAGCATTTT. Its translation: CSVHGGEDQPQHF.

As concerns this clonotype: One junction end disagrees with the germline gene, perhaps due to a read error. The chain recombines TRBV7-7 with TRBJ1-3, with D possibly matching TRBD1 (6 bases). The CDR3 runs 15 residues. CDR1 and CDR2 from the germline V gene are SSHAT and FNYEAQ (reference sequence). This CDR3 reads CASSPGVDSGNTIYF. The CDR3 DNA sequence: TGTGCTAGCAGCCCAGGGGTAGACTCTGGAAACACCATATATTTT. The full variable domain, its missing parts supplied by reference TRBV7-7 and TRBJ1-3, is GAGVSQSPRYKVTKRGQDVTLRCDPISSHATLYWYQQALGQGPEFLTYFNYEAQPDKSGLPSDRFSAERPEGSISTLTIQRTEQRDSAMYRCASSPGVDSGNTIYFGEGSWLTVV.

The V gene is TRBV29-1, the J gene TRBJ1-2, with D uncertain. Germline CDR1 and CDR2: SQVTM and ANQGSEA. V gave up 6 bases and J gave up 8 bases, with 16 bases separating them. The CDR3 runs 12 residues. DNA of the CDR3: TGCAGCGTCTTTGAGGAAGAGGACGGCTACACCTTC. Amino acid sequence: CSVFEEEDGYTF.

This sequence joins TRBV4-1 and TRBJ1-2; weak D call: TRBD1 (5 bases). This CDR3 comprises 15 residues. Germline assignment: CDR1 MGHRA and CDR2 YSYEKL. Trimming removed 0 bases from V and 5 bases from J, with 13 bases in between. The CDR3 DNA reads TGCGCCAGCAGCCAAGATTCGGGGGACTTTTATGGCTACACCTTC. Translation gives CASSQDSGDFYGYTF.

This clonotype was seen a single time. The gene calls are TRBV11-2 and TRBJ2-5; 9 bases fit TRBD2. Germline assignment: CDR1 SGHAT and CDR2 FQNNGV. V was pared by 2 bases and J by 5 bases, with 15 bases of the junction left unmatched. The CDR3 is 18 residues long. CDR3: CASSLRFTGSGGVETQYF. The CDR3 region has the DNA TGTGCCAGCAGCTTAAGGTTTACGGGTAGCGGGGGAGTCGAGACCCAGTACTTC.

The genes are TRBV4-3 and TRBJ2-7, with D possibly being TRBD2 (6 bases). Germline assignment: CDR1 LGHNA and CDR2 YSLEER. V was shortened by 1 base and J by 7 bases, with 11 bases between the two germline ends. The CDR3 is 13 amino acids. This CDR3 is CASSQGGAGEQYF. As DNA, the CDR3 is TGCGCCAGCAGCCAAGGCGGGGCTGGGGAGCAGTACTTC.

The chain uses TRBV5-6 and TRBJ1-5; possibly TRBD1 for D (5 bases). CDR1 SGHDT and CDR2 YYEEEE come from the germline V gene. V lost 3 bases, J lost 2 bases, and 18 bases lay in between. The CDR3 loop spans 17 amino acids. In nucleotides, the CDR3 is TGTGCCAGCAGCTCGGGACGGTACTTGGGGCGCAATCAGCCCCAGCATTTT. Amino acids: CASSSGRYLGRNQPQHF.

The gene calls are TRBV12-3 or TRBV12-4 and TRBJ1-1; D ambiguous. Trimming removed 6 bases from V and 2 bases from J, with 10 bases in between. The CDR3 is 13 residues long. The CDR3 sequence is CASSHSLNTEAFF. The DNA for the CDR3 is TGTGCCAGCAGCCATTCACTCAACACTGAAGCTTTCTTT.

This chain joins TRBV3-1 and TRBJ2-7; tentative D call: TRBD1 (5 bases). V dropped 0 bases and J dropped 0 bases, with 9 bases sitting between them. The CDR3 is 15 amino acids. The germline V gene encodes CDR1 LGHDT and CDR2 YNNKEL (reference sequence). The CDR3 region is CASSQDWGSSYEQYF. The DNA of the CDR3 is TGTGCCAGCAGCCAAGATTGGGGCAGCTCCTACGAGCAGTACTTC.